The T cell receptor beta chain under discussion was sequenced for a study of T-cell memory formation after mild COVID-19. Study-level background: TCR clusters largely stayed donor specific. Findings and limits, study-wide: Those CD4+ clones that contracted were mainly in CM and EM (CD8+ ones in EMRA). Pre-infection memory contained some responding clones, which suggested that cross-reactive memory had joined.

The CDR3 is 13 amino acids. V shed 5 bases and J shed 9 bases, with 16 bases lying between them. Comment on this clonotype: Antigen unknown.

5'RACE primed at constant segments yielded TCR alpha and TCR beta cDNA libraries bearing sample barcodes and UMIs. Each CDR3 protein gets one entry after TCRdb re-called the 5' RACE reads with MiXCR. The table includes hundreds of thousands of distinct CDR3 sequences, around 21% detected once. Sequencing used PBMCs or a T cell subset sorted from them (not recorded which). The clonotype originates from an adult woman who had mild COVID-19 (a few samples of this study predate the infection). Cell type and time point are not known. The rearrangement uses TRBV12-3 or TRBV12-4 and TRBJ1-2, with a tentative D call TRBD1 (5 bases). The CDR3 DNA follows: TGTGCCAGCAGTCAGGGCTCCTTGACGCGCTACACCTTC. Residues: CASSQGSLTRYTF.